The entry below gives a single TCR beta chain sequence along with its context. Its antigen is undetermined. This record belongs to a study of shared clonotypes between healthy human individuals. Study-wide background: Each donor's CD4 naive and CD4 memory cells filled three plates apiece, CD8 naive two, and CD8 memory one.

CDR1 is SGHTA, CDR2 FQGNSA, per germline. The CDR3 sequence is 17 residues long. V was clipped by 4 bases and J by 0 bases; unmatched bases: 5. Everyone who donated was a Caucasian adult who lived in Nashville, Tennessee. General study points: Across a few donors, naive CD4 shared around 5.4%, naive CD8 around 4%, memory CD4 roughly 2.5%, memory CD8 roughly 0.37%.

Over several immunoSEQ plates, each subset's genomic DNA was distributed in even portions. This table comes from immunoSEQ multiplex PCR, and its TCRdb copy is limited to in-frame clones, with some not included. The sample shows roughly 2,300,000 clones, just under 95% of them seen only once. Sequences were obtained from naive CD4+ T cells from PBMCs. The subset here: CD45RA+ positively selected. The TCR sequence derives from a man aged 18 to 30 in good health. Some clones in this sample may be carry-over from other donors' samples. The chain employs TRBV7-2 and TRBJ1-3; 11 bases line up with TRBD1. The chain's CDR3 is CASSYSGTGGSGNTIYF. The CDR3 bases are TGTGCCAGCAGCTACTCCGGGACAGGGGGCTCTGGAAACACCATATATTTT.